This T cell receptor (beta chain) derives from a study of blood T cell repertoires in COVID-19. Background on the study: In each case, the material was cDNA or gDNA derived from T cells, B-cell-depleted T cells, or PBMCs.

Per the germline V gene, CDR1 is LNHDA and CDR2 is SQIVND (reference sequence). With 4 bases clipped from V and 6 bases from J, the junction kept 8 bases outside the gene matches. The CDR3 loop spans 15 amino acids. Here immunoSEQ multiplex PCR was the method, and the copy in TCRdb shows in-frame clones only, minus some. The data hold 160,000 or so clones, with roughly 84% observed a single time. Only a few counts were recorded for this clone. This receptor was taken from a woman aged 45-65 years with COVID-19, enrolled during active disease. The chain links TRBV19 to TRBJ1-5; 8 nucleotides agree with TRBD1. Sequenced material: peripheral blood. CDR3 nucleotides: TGTGCCAGTAGTACCGGACAGGGTGCGAGTCAGCCCCAGCATTTT. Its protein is CASSTGQGASQPQHF.